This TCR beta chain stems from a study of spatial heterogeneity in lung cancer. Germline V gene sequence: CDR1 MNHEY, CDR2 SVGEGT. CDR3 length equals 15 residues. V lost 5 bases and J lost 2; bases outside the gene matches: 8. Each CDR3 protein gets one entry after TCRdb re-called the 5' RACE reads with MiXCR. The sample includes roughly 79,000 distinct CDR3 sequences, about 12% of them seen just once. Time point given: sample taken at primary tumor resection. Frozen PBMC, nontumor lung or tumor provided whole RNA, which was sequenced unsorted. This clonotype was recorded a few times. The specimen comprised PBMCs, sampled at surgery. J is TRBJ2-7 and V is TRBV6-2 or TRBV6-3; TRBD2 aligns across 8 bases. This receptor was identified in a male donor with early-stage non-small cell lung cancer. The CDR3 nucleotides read TGTGCCAGCAGTCCTTCCGGGCGGGGGGCCTACGAGCAGTACTTC. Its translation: CASSPSGRGAYEQYF.